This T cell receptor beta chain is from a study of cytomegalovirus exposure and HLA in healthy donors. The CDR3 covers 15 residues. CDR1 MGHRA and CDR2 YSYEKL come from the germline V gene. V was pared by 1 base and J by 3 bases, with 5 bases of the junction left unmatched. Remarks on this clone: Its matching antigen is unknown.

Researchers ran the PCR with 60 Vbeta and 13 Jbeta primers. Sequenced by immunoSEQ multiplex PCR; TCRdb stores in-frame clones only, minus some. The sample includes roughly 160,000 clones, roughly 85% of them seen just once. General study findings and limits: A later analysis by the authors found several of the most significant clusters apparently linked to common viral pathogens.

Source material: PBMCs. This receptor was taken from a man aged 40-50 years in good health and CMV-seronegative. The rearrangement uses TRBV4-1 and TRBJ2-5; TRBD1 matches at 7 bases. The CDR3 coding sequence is TGCGCCAGCAGCCAAGTTAGTCAGGGGGAAGAGACCCAGTACTTC. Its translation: CASSQVSQGEETQYF.